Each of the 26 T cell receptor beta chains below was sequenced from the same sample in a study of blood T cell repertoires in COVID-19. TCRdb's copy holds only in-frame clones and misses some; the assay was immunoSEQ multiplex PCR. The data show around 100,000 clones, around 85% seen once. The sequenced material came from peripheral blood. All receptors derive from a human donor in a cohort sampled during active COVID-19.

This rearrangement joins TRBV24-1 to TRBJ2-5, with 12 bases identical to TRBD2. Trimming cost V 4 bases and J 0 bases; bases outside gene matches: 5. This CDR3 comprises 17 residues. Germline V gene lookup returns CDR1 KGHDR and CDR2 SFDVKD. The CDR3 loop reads CATSETSGGYNQETQYF. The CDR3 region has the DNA TGTGCCACCAGTGAGACTAGCGGGGGATATAACCAAGAGACCCAGTACTTC.

CDR3 amino acids: CASSRSGSYEQYF. CDR3 bases: TGTGCCAGCAGCAGGTCGGGCTCCTACGAGCAGTACTTC. The chain employs TRBV7-9 and TRBJ2-7, with D uncertain. The CDR3 has 13 residues. V was pared by 5 bases and J by 0 bases, with 8 bases between. CDR1 and CDR2 (germline): SEHNR, FQNEAQ (reference sequence).

CDR3 in DNA: TGCGCCAGCAGCCAAGATTGGCGGGGTAACTACAATGAGCAGTTCTTC. This sequence encodes CASSQDWRGNYNEQFF. The V gene is TRBV4-3, the J gene TRBJ2-1, with D possibly matching TRBD2 (6 bases). The CDR3 consists of 16 residues. Per the germline V gene, CDR1 is LGHNA and CDR2 is YSLEER. Trimming shortened V by 0 bases and J by 3 bases, and 12 bases separated the two germline ends.

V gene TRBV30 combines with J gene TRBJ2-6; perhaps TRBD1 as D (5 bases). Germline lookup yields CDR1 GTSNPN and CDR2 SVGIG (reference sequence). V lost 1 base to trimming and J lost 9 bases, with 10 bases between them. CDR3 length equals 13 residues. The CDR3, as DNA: TGTGCCTGGAGTGAGCGCCAGGGCAACGTCCTGACTTTC. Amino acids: CAWSERQGNVLTF.

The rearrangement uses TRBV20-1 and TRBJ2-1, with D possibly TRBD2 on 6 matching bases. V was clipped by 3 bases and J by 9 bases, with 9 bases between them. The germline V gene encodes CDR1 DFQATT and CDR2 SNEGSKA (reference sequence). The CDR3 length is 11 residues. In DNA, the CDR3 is TGCAGTGCTAGGCGGGACTCTGAGCAGTTCTTC. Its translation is CSARRDSEQFF.

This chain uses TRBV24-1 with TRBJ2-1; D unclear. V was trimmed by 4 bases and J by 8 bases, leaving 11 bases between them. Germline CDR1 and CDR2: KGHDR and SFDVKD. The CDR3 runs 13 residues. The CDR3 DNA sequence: TGTGCCACCAGTGACGAAGTCCGCGATGAGCAGTTCTTC. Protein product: CATSDEVRDEQFF.

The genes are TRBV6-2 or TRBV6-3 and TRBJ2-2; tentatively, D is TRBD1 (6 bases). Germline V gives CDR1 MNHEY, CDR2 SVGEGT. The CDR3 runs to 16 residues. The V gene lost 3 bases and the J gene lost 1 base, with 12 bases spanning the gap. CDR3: CASSYGLRGNTGELFF. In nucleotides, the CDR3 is TGTGCCAGCAGTTATGGTCTCAGGGGGAACACCGGGGAGCTGTTTTTT.

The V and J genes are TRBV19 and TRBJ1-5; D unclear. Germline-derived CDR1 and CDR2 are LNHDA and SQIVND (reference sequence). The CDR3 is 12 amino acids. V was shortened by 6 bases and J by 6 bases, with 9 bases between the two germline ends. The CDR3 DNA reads TGTGCCAGTAGGTCGGAGGCTCAGCCCCAGCATTTT. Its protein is CASRSEAQPQHF. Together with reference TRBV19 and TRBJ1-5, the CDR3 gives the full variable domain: DGGITQSPKYLFRKEGQNVTLSCEQNLNHDAMYWYRQDPGQGLRLIYYSQIVNDFQKGDIAEGYSVSREKKESFPLTVTSAQKNPTAFYLCASRSEAQPQHFGDGTRLSIL.

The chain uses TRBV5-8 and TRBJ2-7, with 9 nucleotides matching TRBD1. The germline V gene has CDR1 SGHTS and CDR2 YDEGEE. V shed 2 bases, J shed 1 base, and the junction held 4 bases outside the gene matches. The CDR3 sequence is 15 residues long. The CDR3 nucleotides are TGTGCCAGCAGCTTAGGGGACAGGGAATCCTACGAGCAGTACTTC. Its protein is CASSLGDRESYEQYF.

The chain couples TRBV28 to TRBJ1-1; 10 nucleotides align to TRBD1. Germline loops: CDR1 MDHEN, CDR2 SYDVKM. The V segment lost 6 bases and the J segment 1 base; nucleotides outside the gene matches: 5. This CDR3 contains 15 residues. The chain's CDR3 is CASSGQGGPNTEAFF. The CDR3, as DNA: TGTGCCAGCAGCGGACAGGGGGGACCGAACACTGAAGCTTTCTTT.

The CDR3 protein is CASSRQGSTGEKLFF. In DNA form, the CDR3 reads TGTGCCAGCAGCCGACAGGGATCAACGGGTGAAAAACTGTTTTTT. This chain uses TRBV9 with TRBJ1-4; TRBD1 agrees at 7 bases. V shed 4 bases and J 7 bases; nucleotides not matched to a gene: 10. This CDR3 comprises 15 residues. CDR1 and CDR2 (germline): SGDLS, YYNGEE.

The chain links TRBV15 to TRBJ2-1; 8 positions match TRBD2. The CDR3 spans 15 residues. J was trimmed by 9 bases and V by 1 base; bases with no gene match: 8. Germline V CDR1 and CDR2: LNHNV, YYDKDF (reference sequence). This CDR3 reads CATSRVPGGLSEQFF. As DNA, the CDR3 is TGTGCCACCAGCAGAGTCCCGGGGGGGTTGAGTGAGCAGTTCTTC.

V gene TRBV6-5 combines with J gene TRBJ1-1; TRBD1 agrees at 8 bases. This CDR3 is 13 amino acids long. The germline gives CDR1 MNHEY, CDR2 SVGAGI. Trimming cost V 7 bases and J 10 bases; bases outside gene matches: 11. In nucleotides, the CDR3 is TGTGCCAGCAAGCAGGGGGCGGGCGCGTCAGCTTTCTTT. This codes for CASKQGAGASAFF.

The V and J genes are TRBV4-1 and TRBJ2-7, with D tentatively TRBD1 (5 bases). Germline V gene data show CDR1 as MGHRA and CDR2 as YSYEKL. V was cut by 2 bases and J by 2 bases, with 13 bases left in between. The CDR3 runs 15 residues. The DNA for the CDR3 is TGCGCCAGCAGCCAACATGTCAGGGATCCCTACGAGCAGTACTTC. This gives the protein CASSQHVRDPYEQYF.

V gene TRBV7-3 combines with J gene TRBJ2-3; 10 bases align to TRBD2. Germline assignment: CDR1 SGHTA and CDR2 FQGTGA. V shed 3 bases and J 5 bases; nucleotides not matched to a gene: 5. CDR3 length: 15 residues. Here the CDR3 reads CASSFLAGGGDTQYF. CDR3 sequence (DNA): TGTGCCAGCAGCTTCTTAGCGGGGGGCGGAGATACGCAGTATTTT.

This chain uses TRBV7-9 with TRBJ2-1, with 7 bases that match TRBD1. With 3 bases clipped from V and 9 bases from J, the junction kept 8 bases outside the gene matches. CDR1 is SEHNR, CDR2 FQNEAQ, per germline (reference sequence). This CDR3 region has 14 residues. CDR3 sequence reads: CASSLGQTTSEQFF. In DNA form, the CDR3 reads TGTGCCAGCAGCTTGGGACAGACTACAAGTGAGCAGTTCTTC.

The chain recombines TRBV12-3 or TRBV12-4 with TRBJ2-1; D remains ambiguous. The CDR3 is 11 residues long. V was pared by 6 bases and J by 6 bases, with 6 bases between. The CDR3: CASSRVNEQFF. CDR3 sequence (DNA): TGTGCCAGCAGCCGGGTCAATGAGCAGTTCTTC.

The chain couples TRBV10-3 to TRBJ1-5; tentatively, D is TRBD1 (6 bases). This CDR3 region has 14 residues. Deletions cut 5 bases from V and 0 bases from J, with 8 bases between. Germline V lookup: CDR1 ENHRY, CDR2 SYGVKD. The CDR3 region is CAISSGASNQPQHF. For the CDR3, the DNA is TGTGCCATCAGTTCAGGGGCTAGCAATCAGCCCCAGCATTTT.

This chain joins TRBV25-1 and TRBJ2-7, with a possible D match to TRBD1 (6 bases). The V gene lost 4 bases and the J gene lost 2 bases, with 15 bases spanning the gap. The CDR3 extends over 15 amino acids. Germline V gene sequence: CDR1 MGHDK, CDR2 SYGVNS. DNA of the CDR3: TGTGCCAGCAGTGGAGGACAGCGCCTACCCTACGAGCAGTACTTC. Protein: CASSGGQRLPYEQYF.

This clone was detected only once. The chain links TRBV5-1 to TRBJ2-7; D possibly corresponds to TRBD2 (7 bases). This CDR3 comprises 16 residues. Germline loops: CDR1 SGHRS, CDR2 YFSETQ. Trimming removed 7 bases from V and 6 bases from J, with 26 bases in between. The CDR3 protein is CASATGQRGALVEQYF. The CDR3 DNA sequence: TGCGCCAGCGCCACTGGACAACGGGGGGCCCTAGTCGAGCAGTACTTC.

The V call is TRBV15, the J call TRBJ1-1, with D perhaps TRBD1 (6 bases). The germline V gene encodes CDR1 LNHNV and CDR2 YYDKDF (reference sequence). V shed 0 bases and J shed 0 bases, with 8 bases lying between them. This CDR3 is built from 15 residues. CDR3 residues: CATSREGALNTEAFF. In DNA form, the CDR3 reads TGTGCCACCAGCAGAGAGGGGGCTCTGAACACTGAAGCTTTCTTT.

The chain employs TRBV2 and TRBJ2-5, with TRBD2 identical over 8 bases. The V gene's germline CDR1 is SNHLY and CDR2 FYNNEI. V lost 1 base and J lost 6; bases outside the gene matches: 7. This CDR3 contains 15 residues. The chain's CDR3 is CASSEGIAGKKTQYF. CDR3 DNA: TGTGCCAGCAGTGAAGGAATAGCGGGGAAGAAGACCCAGTACTTC.

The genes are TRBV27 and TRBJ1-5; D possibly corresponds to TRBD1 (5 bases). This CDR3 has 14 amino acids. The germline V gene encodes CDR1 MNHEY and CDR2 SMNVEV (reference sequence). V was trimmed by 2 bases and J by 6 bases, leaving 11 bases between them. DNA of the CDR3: TGTGCCAGCAGTTTAGACAGATTGGGTCAGCCCCAGCATTTT. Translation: CASSLDRLGQPQHF.

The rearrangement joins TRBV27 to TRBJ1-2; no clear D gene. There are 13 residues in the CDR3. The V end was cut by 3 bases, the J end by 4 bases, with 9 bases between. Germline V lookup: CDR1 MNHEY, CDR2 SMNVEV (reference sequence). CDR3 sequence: CASSLSQSYGYTF. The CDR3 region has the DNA TGTGCCAGCAGTTTGTCACAGAGCTATGGCTACACCTTC.

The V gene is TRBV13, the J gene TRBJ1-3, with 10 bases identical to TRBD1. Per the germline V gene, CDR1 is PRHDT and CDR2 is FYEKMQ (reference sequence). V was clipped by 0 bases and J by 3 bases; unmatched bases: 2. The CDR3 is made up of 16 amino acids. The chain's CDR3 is CASSLGWDRGGNTIYF. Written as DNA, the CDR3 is TGTGCCAGCAGCTTAGGTTGGGACAGGGGTGGAAACACCATATATTTT. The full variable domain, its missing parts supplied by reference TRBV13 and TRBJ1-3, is AAGVIQSPRHLIKEKRETATLKCYPIPRHDTVYWYQQGPGQDPQFLISFYEKMQSDKGSIPDRFSAQQFSDYHSELNMSSLELGDSALYFCASSLGWDRGGNTIYFGEGSWLTVV.

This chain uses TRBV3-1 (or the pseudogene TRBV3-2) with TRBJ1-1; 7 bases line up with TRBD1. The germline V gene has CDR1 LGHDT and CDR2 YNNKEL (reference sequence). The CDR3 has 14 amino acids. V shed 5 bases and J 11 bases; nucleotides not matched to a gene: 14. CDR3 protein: CASSTESQGSRAFF. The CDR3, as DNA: TGTGCCAGCAGCACAGAATCACAGGGGAGTCGTGCTTTCTTT.